This paragraph covers one T cell receptor (beta chain) sequence. This entry is derived from a study of blood T cell repertoires in COVID-19. Study at large: The origin of the acute and convalescent COVID-19 samples was the United States, Italy and Spain. Sample material is recorded as cDNA or gDNA derived from T cells, B-cell-depleted T cells, or PBMCs.

Authors' analysis steps: Amplifying reference gene primers gave estimates of nucleated cell counts. Data came from immunoSEQ multiplex PCR; TCRdb stores just in-frame clones and leaves some out. V, J and clone size were drawn from that table, and D and trimming were deduced from the DNA. This sample yields just under 60,000 clones, of which roughly 88% are seen a single time; less than 5% belongs to the top ten. This CDR3 contains 15 residues. V was cut by 3 bases and J by 5 bases, with 18 bases left in between. CDR1 is SGHRS and CDR2 is YFSETQ in the germline V gene. The clonotype originates from a man in his 60s with acute or convalescent COVID-19. The sample was peripheral blood. The chain recombines TRBV5-1 with TRBJ2-7, with D perhaps matching TRBD2 (6 bases). For the CDR3, the DNA is TGCGCCAGCAGCTCCATGGAGGGCCTCAGGAACGAGCAGTACTTC. This gives the protein CASSSMEGLRNEQYF. Full variable domain (remainder filled in from reference TRBV5-1 and TRBJ2-7): KAGVTQTPRYLIKTRGQQVTLSCSPISGHRSVSWYQQTPGQGLQFLFEYFSETQRNKGNFPGRFSGRQFSNSRSEMNVSTLELGDSALYLCASSSMEGLRNEQYFGPGTRLTVT.